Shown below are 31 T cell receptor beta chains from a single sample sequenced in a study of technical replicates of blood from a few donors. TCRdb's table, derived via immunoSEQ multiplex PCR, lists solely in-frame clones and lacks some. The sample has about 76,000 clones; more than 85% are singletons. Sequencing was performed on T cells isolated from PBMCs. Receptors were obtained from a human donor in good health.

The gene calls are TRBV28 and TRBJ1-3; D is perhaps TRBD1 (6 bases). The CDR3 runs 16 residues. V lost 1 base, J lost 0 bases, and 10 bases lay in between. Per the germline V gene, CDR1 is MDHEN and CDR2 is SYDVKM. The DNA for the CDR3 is TGTGCCAGCAGTTTATCAGGGGATATCTCTGGAAACACCATATATTTT. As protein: CASSLSGDISGNTIYF. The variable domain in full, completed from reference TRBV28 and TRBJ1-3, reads DVKVTQSSRYLVKRTGEKVFLECVQDMDHENMFWYRQDPGLGLRLIYFSYDVKMKEKGDIPEGYSVSREKKERFSLILESASTNQTSMYLCASSLSGDISGNTIYFGEGSWLTVV.

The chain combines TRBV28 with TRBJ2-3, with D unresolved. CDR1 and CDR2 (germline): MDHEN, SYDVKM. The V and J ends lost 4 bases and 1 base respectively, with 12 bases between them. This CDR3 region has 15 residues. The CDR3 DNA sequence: TGTGCCAGCAGTTCCACTCCCTATGGCACAGATACGCAGTATTTT. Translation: CASSSTPYGTDTQYF.

CDR3 residues: CAISVRSGSVSGEQYF. As DNA, the CDR3 is TGTGCCATCAGTGTCCGAAGCGGGAGTGTTTCGGGGGAGCAGTACTTC. The J gene is TRBJ2-7, the V gene TRBV10-3; 8 bases align to TRBD2. V lost 4 bases and J lost 7; bases outside the gene matches: 15. The CDR3 consists of 16 residues. Germline lookup yields CDR1 ENHRY and CDR2 SYGVKD.

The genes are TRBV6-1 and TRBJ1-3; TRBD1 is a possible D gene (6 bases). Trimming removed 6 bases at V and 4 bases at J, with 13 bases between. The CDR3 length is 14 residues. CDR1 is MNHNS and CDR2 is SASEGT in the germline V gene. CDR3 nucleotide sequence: TGTGCCAGCAGCGTTCAGGGGTCCGGAAACACCATATATTTT. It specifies CASSVQGSGNTIYF.

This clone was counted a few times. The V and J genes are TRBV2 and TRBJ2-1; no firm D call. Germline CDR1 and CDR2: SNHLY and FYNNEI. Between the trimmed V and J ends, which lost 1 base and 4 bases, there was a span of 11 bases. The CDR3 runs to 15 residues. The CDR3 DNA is TGTGCCAGCAGTGAAGTGGGCAGACGATACAATGAGCAGTTCTTC. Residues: CASSEVGRRYNEQFF.

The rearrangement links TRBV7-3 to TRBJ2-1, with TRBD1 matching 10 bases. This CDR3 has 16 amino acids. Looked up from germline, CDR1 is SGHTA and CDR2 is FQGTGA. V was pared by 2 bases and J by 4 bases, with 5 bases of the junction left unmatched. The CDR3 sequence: CASSLRQGAVYNEQFF. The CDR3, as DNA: TGTGCCAGCAGCTTACGACAGGGGGCAGTATACAATGAGCAGTTCTTC.

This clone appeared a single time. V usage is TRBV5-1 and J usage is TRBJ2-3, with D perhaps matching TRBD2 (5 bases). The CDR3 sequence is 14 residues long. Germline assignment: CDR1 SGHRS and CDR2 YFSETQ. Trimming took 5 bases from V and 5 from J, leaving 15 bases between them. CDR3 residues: CASRRESGIDTQYF. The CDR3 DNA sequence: TGCGCCAGCAGGAGGGAAAGTGGAATAGATACGCAGTATTTT.

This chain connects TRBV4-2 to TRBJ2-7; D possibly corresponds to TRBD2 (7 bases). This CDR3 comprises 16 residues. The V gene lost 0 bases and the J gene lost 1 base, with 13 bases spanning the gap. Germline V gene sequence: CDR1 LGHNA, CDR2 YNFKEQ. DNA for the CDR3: TGTGCCAGCAGCCAAGATTGGGGGGGCGGGTCCTACGAGCAGTACTTC. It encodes CASSQDWGGGSYEQYF.

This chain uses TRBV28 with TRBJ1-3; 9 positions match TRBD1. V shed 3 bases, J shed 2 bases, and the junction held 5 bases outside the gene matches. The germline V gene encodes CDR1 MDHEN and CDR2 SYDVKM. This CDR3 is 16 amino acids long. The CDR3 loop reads CASSFTGGAAGNTIYF. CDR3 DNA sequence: TGTGCCAGCAGTTTCACAGGGGGCGCAGCTGGAAACACCATATATTTT.

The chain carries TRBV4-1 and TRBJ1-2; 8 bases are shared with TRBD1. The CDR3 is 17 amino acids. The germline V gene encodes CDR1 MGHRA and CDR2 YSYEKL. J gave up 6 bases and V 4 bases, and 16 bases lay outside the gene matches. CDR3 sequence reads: CASSLDRGYEWNDGYTF. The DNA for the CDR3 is TGCGCCAGCAGCCTCGACAGGGGTTATGAGTGGAATGATGGCTACACCTTC.

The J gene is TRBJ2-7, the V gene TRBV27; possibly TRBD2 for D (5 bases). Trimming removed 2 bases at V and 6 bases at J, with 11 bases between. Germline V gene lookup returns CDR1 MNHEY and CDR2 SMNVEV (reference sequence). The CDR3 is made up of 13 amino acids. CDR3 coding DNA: TGTGCCAGCAGTTTAGGAGAGGGAGCCGAGCAGTACTTC. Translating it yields CASSLGEGAEQYF.

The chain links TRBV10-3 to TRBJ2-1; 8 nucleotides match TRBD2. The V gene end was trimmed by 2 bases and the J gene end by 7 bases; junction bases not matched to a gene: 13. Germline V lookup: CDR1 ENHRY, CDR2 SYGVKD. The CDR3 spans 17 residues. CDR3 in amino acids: CAISEVGREVRRNEQFF. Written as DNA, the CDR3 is TGTGCCATCAGTGAGGTGGGGCGGGAGGTTAGGAGGAATGAGCAGTTCTTC.

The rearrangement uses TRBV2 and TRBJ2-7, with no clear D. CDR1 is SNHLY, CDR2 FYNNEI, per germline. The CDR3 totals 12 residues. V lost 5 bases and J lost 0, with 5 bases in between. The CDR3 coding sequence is TGTGCCAGCAGTTGGAGCTCCTACGAGCAGTACTTC. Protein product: CASSWSSYEQYF.

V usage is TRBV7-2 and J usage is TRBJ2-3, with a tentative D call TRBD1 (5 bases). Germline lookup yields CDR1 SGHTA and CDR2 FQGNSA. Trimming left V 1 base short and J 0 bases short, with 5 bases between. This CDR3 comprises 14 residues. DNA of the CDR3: TGTGCCAGCAGCTTAGACAGGAGCACAGATACGCAGTATTTT. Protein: CASSLDRSTDTQYF.

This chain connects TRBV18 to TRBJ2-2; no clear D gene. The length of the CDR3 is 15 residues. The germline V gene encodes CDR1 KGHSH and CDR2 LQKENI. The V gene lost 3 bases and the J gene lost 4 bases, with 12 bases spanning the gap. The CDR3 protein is CASSPDPPGTGELFF. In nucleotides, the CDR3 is TGTGCCAGCTCACCTGACCCCCCGGGCACCGGGGAGCTGTTTTTT.

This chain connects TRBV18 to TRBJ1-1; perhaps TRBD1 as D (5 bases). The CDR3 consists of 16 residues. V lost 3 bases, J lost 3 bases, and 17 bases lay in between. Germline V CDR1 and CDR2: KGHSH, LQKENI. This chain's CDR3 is CASSPQGRVWDTEAFF. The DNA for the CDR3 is TGTGCCAGCTCACCCCAGGGCAGGGTATGGGACACTGAAGCTTTCTTT.

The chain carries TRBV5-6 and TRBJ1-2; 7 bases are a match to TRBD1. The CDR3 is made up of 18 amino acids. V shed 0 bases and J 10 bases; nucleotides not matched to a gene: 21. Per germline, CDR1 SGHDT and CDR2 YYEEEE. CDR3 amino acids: CASSLEVWTGKEIMVYTF. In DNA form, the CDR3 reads TGTGCCAGCAGCTTGGAGGTGTGGACAGGCAAGGAGATTATGGTCTACACCTTC.

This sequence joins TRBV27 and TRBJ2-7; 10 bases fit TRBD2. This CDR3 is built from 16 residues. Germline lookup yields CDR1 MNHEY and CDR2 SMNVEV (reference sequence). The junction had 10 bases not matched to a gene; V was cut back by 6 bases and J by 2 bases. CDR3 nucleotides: TGTGCCAGCAGCGCCCCCCGGAGCGGGAGGGCCTACGAGCAGTACTTC. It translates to CASSAPRSGRAYEQYF.

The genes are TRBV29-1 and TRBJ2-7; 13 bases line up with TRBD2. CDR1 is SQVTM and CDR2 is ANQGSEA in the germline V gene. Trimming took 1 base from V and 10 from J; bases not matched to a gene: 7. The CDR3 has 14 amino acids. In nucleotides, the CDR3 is TGCAGCGTTGAAGGATTGGGGACTAGCGGGATACAGTACTTC. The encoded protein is CSVEGLGTSGIQYF.

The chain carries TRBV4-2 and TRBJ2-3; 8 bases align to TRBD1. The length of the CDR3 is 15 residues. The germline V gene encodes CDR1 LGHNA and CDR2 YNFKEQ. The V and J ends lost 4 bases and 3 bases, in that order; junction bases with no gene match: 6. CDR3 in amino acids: CASSPGTGRTDTQYF. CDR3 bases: TGTGCCAGCAGCCCCGGGACAGGACGGACAGATACGCAGTATTTT.

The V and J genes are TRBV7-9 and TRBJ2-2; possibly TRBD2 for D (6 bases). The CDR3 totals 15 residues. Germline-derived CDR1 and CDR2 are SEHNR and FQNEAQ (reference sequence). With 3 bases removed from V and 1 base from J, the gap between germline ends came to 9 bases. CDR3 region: CASSFGGLNTGELFF. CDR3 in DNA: TGTGCCAGCAGCTTCGGGGGATTGAACACCGGGGAGCTGTTTTTT. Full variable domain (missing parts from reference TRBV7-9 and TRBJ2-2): DTGVSQNPRHKITKRGQNVTFRCDPISEHNRLYWYRQTLGQGPEFLTYFQNEAQLEKSRLLSDRFSAERPKGSFSTLEIQRTEQGDSAMYLCASSFGGLNTGELFFGEGSRLTVL.

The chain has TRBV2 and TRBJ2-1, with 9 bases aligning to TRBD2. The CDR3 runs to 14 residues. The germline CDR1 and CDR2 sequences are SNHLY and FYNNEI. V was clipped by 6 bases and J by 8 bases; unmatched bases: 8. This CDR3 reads CASSPLGLAYEQFF. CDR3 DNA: TGTGCCAGCAGCCCTTTGGGACTAGCTTATGAGCAGTTCTTC.

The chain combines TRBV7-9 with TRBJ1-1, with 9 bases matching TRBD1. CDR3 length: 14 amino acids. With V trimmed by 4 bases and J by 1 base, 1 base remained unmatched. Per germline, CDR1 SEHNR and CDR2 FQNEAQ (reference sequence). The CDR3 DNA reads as TGTGCCAGCAGCTGGGGACAGGGGAACACTGAAGCTTTCTTT. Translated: CASSWGQGNTEAFF.

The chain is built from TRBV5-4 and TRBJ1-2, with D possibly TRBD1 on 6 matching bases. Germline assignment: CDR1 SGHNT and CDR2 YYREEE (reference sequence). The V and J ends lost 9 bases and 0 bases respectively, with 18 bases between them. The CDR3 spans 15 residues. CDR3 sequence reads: CANRLGTSPNYGYTF. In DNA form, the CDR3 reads TGTGCCAACCGCTTGGGGACAAGTCCTAACTATGGCTACACCTTC. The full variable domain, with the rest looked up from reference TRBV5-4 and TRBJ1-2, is ETGVTQSPTHLIKTRGQQVTLRCSSQSGHNTVSWYQQALGQGPQFIFQYYREEENGRGNFPPRFSGLQFPNYSSELNVNALELDDSALYLCANRLGTSPNYGYTFGSGTRLTVV.

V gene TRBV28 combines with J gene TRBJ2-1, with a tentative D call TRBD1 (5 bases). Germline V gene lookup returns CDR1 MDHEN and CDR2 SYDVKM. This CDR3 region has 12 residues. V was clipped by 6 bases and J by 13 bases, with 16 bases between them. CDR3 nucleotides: TGTGCCAGCAGCCAACGGCAGGGTGGTCAGTTCTTC. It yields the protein CASSQRQGGQFF.

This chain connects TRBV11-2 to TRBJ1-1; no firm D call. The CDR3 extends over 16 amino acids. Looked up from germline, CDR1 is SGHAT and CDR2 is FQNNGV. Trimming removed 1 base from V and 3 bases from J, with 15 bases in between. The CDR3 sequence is CASSLGERVRDTEAFF. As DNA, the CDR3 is TGTGCCAGCAGCTTAGGTGAGAGGGTAAGGGACACTGAAGCTTTCTTT.

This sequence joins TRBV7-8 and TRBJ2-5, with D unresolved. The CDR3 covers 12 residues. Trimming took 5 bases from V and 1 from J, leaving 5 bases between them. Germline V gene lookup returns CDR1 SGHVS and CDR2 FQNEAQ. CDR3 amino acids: CASSRLQETQYF. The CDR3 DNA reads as TGTGCCAGCAGCCGTCTCCAAGAGACCCAGTACTTC.

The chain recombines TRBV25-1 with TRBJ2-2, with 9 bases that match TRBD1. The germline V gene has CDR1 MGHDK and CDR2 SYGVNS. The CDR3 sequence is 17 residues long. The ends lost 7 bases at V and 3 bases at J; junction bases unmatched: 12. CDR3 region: CASTHRTGGAYTGELFF. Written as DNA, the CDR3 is TGTGCCAGCACTCATCGAACAGGGGGCGCTTACACCGGGGAGCTGTTTTTT.

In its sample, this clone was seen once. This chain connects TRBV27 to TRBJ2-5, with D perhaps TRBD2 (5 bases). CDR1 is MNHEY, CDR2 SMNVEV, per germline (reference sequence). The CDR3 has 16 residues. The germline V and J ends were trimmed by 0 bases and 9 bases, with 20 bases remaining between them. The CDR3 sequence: CASSLSTAGSPFAQYF. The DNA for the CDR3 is TGTGCCAGCAGTTTATCGACGGCGGGTTCCCCTTTTGCCCAGTACTTC.

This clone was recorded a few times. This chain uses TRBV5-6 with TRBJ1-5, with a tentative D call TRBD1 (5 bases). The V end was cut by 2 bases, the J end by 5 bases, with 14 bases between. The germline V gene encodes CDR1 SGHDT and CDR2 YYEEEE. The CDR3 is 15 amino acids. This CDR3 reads CASSLGASADQPQHF. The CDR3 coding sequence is TGTGCCAGCAGCTTAGGGGCATCCGCCGATCAGCCCCAGCATTTT.

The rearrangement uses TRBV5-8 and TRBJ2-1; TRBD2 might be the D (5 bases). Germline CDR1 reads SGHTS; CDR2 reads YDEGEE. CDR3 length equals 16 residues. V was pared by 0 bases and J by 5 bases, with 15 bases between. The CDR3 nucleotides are TGTGCCAGCAGCTTGGGAACTCAATTGAGGGACAATGAGCAGTTCTTC. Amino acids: CASSLGTQLRDNEQFF.